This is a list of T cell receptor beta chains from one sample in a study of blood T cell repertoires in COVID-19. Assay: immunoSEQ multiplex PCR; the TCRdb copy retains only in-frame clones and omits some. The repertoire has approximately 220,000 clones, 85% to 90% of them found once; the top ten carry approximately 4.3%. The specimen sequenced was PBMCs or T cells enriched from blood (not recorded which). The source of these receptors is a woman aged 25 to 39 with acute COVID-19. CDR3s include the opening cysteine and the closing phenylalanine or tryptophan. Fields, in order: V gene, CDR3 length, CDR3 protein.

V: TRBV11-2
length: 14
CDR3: CASGRTGGNYGYTF

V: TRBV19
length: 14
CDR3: CASRLGRSSYEQYF

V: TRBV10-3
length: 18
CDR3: CAISEMVGLGGSGNTIYF

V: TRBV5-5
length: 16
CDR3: CASSLTTGGIGNTIYF

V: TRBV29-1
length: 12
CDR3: CSVSALHPEAFF

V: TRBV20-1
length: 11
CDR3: CSARQNTEAFF

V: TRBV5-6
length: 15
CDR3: CASSSLAGGLNEQFF

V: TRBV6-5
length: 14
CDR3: CASSPGNRQWEQFF

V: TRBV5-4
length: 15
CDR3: CASSLRQGGTDTQYF

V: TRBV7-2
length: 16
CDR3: CASSSPGSSSNQPQHF

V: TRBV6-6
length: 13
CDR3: CASMGRVNEKLFF

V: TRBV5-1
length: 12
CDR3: CASSLGSSEAFF

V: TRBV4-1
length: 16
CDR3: CASSQVRGSNTGELFF

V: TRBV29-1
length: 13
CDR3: CSVPGTLGYGYTF

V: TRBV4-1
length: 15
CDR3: CASSQETGGFETQYF

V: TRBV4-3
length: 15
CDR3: CASSPGVTANTEAFF

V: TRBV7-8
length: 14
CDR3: CASSLGQGASGYTF

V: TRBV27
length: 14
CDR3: CASSLDREENIQYF

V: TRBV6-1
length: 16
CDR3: CASSVGRGEATGELFF

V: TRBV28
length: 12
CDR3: CASKTATYEQYF

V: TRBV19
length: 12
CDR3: CASSTNNYGYTF

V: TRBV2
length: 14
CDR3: CASRSRQGNQPQHF

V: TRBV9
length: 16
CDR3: CASSVGGGTSGNTIYF

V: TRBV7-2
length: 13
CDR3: CASSQQGFYGYTF

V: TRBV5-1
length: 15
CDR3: CASSPPTGGDTEAFF

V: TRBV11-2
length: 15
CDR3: CASSLQGLTNEKLFF

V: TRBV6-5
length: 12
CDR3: CASNKGTHEQYF

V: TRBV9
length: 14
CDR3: CASSENRVGYEQYF

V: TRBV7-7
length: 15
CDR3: CASSRQAGQGEKLFF

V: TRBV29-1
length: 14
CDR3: CSVTGQGAPYEQYF

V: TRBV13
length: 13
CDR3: CASSSEAQVRYTF

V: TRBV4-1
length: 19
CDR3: CASSQDLPGLAGTTDTQYF

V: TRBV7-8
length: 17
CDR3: CASSFFTGTANSYEQYF

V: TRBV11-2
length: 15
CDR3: CASSLVSRLTDTQYF

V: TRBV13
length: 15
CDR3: CASSTQPGQGGGYTF

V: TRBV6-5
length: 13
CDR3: CASRTRVVEKLFF

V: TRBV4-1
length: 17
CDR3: CASSQGHASVSNQPQHF

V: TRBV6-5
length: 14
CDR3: CASSLSGETDTQYF

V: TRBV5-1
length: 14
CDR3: CASSPGGRGTEAFF

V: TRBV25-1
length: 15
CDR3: CASSESTGGWSPLHF

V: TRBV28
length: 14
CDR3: CASSLYSLNQPQHF

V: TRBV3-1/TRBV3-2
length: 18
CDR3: CASSQDRGAGFGYYGYTF

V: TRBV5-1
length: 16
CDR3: CASSLGGQGKTTEAFF

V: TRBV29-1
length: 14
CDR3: CSVVRVAGSNEQFF

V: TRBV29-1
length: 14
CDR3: CSVVRGTGTGELFF

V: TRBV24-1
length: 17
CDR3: CATSDFGDRGLADTQYF

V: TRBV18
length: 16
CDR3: CASSPSAGGNTDTQYF

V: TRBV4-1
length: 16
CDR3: CASSQGSGSRNTEAFF

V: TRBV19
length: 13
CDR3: CASSPGVVYEQYF

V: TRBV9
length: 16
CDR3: CASGEGGGSNTGELFF

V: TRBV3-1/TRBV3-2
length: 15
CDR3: CASSPQGTNTGELFF

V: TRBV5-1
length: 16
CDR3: CASRLGLAGDQETQYF

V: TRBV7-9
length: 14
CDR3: CASSFLQPQETQYF

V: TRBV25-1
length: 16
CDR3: CASSDGEGSGNQPQHF

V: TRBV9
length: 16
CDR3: CASSTTSGGATGELFF

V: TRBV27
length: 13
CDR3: CASSFEPLGGYTF

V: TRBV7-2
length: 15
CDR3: CASSLGRGGSYGYTF